The next 10 T cell receptor beta chains were all read from a single sample in a study of T cell changes during pregnancy in multiple sclerosis. Repertoires were generated with immunoSEQ multiplex PCR, while TCRdb's copy carries only in-frame clones and drops some. The table records tens of thousands of clones, around 92% of them present only once. Here the sequenced sample was CD4+ T cells from peripheral blood mononuclear cells, taken in the third trimester of pregnancy. These receptor sequences come from a female donor with multiple sclerosis, enrolled in a pregnancy study.

J is TRBJ2-5 and V is TRBV18; 10 nucleotides line up with TRBD1. The length of the CDR3 is 15 residues. The germline V gene has CDR1 KGHSH and CDR2 LQKENI. The trim removed 3 bases at V and 5 bases at J, leaving 6 bases unmatched. The CDR3 sequence: CASSPGQGIEETQYF. CDR3 in DNA: TGTGCCAGCTCACCGGGACAGGGGATCGAGGAGACCCAGTACTTC. The complete variable domain, with remaining parts taken from reference TRBV18 and TRBJ2-5, reads NAGVMQNPRHLVRRRGQEARLRCSPMKGHSHVYWYRQLPEEGLKFMVYLQKENIIDESGMPKERFSAEFPKEGPSILRIQQVVRGDSAAYFCASSPGQGIEETQYFGPGTRLLVL.

The CDR3 sequence is CASRLTPGLAGTGELFF. The CDR3, as DNA: TGTGCCAGCAGGCTCACCCCGGGACTAGCTGGGACCGGGGAGCTGTTTTTT. The J gene is TRBJ2-2, the V gene TRBV27; the match to TRBD2 covers 9 bases. The trim removed 6 bases at V and 5 bases at J, leaving 13 bases unmatched. In germline, CDR1 is MNHEY, CDR2 SMNVEV (reference sequence). The CDR3 length is 17 residues.

This rearrangement joins TRBV7-8 to TRBJ2-1, with 9 bases lining up with TRBD1. The junction had 10 bases not matched to a gene; V was cut back by 4 bases and J by 15 bases. The CDR3 length is 13 residues. Germline V gene data show CDR1 as SGHVS and CDR2 as FQNEAQ. This CDR3 is CASSSTGTGILFF. Here the CDR3 DNA reads TGTGCCAGCAGCTCCACCGGGACAGGGATTCTGTTCTTC.

The rearrangement links TRBV25-1 to TRBJ2-1, with D perhaps TRBD2 (5 bases). The CDR3 is 15 amino acids. V was clipped by 7 bases and J by 4 bases, with 17 bases between them. Germline V gives CDR1 MGHDK, CDR2 SYGVNS. The DNA of the CDR3 is TGTGCCAGCACCCTTGGTTCGGGAACGTACAATGAGCAGTTCTTC. Translation: CASTLGSGTYNEQFF.

The rearrangement joins TRBV18 to TRBJ1-1; no reliable D call. The germline V gene has CDR1 KGHSH and CDR2 LQKENI. The CDR3 sequence is 16 residues long. Trimming removed 4 bases from V and 3 bases from J, with 18 bases in between. The CDR3 coding sequence is TGTGCCAGCTCACTCTTGGGCGGGGAGACGTACACTGAAGCTTTCTTT. Translation gives CASSLLGGETYTEAFF.

Here the CDR3 DNA reads TGTGCCAGCAGTTTATTCCGGGGTTATGGCTACACCTTC. Its protein product is CASSLFRGYGYTF. The chain has TRBV28 and TRBJ1-2; no clear D. This CDR3 is 13 amino acids long. V was shortened by 1 base and J by 5 bases, with 8 bases between the two germline ends. The germline V gene encodes CDR1 MDHEN and CDR2 SYDVKM.

This chain links TRBV7-8 with TRBJ2-5; perhaps TRBD1 as D (7 bases). Germline CDR1 and CDR2: SGHVS and FQNEAQ. The V end was cut by 5 bases, the J end by 5 bases, with 15 bases between. The CDR3 length is 14 residues. CDR3 residues: CASSTRGAGETQYF. The CDR3 nucleotides are TGTGCCAGCAGCACCAGGGGGGCCGGCGAGACCCAGTACTTC.

The chain recombines TRBV14 with TRBJ2-5; no definite D call. Trimming left V 5 bases short and J 1 base short, with 8 bases between. The length of the CDR3 is 13 residues. CDR1 and CDR2 (germline): SGHDN, FVKESK. This CDR3 reads CASSGRLQETQYF. CDR3 DNA: TGTGCCAGCAGCGGGCGCCTCCAAGAGACCCAGTACTTC.

V usage is TRBV6-5 and J usage is TRBJ2-5, with 15 bases identical to TRBD2. The length of the CDR3 is 15 residues. Per the germline V gene, CDR1 is MNHEY and CDR2 is SVGAGI. Trimming removed 5 bases from V and 4 bases from J; junction bases left unmatched: 2. The CDR3 here is CASSGGLAGGETQYF. The CDR3 DNA is TGTGCCAGCAGTGGGGGACTAGCGGGGGGAGAGACCCAGTACTTC.

The CDR3 DNA is TGTGCCAGCAGCCCCGACAGAGCGGAGACCCAGTACTTC. As protein: CASSPDRAETQYF. The chain is built from TRBV7-2 and TRBJ2-5; possible D gene TRBD1, 5 bases. This CDR3 comprises 13 residues. Per germline, CDR1 SGHTA and CDR2 FQGNSA. V was shortened by 5 bases and J by 5 bases, with 12 bases between the two germline ends.